This entry describes one T cell receptor beta chain. Its antigen remains unknown. This specimen comes from a study of T-cell memory formation after mild COVID-19. Constant-segment primers were used for 5'RACE, and the resulting TCR alpha and TCR beta cDNA libraries carried sample barcodes and UMIs. TCRdb fed the 5' RACE reads into MiXCR, producing one record per CDR3 protein. The sample has more than 450,000 distinct CDR3 sequences, approximately 19% seen once. Study conclusions and caveats: CD4+ contracting clones were found mainly in CM and EM, and CD8+ ones in EMRA. There was a balanced CD4/CD8 profile in clones contracting day 15 to 85, and later expanders leaned CD4+. The study detected some responding clones in pre-infection memory, suggesting cross-reactive memory joined.

The CDR3 runs to 14 residues. V lost 3 bases to trimming and J lost 7 bases; unmatched junction nucleotides: 3. This chain links TRBV12-3 or TRBV12-4 with TRBJ1-6, with 7 positions matching TRBD1. The specimen was PBMCs or a T cell subset sorted from them (not recorded which). The clonotype was recovered from an adult woman who had mild COVID-19 (a few samples of this study predate the infection). Cell type and time point are not known. CDR3 nucleotide sequence: TGTGCCAGCAGTTTCACAGGGGTCAATTCACCCCTCCACTTT. Translating it yields CASSFTGVNSPLHF.